These T cell receptor beta chains were read from a single sample in a study of cytomegalovirus exposure and HLA in healthy donors. Sequencing was performed with immunoSEQ multiplex PCR; in TCRdb, only in-frame clones are kept and a portion is missing. Its listing shows roughly 50,000 clones. Sequenced: PBMCs. The receptors were gathered from a woman aged 55-70 years in good health and CMV-seropositive. The CDR3 runs from the conserved cysteine through the conserved F or W. A D gene is named only where the DNA matches it firmly.

J gene,V gene,D gene,CDR3 protein,CDR3 DNA
TRBJ2-1,TRBV6-1,TRBD1,CASPPRDSDEQFF,TGTGCCAGCCCACCACGGGACAGCGATGAGCAGTTCTTC
TRBJ2-1,TRBV6-5,TRBD2,CASSYLRGGVDNEQFF,TGTGCCAGCAGTTACTTGCGCGGGGGGGTAGACAATGAGCAGTTCTTC
TRBJ2-7,TRBV4-1,TRBD2,CASSPSGGNPYEQYF,TGCGCCAGCAGCCCTAGCGGGGGGAACCCCTACGAGCAGTACTTC
TRBJ2-3,TRBV5-1,TRBD2,CASSLEPGGKYTQYF,TGCGCCAGCAGCTTGGAACCGGGAGGGAAGTATACGCAGTATTTT
TRBJ2-7,TRBV9,-,CASSPRGQGGEQYF,TGTGCCAGCAGCCCCAGAGGCCAGGGTGGCGAGCAGTACTTC
TRBJ2-2,TRBV25-1,TRBD1,CASRDDRGANTGELFF,TGTGCCAGCAGAGACGACAGGGGGGCGAACACCGGGGAGCTGTTTTTT
TRBJ2-7,TRBV5-1,TRBD2,CASSQGLAGAGYEQYF,TGCGCCAGCAGCCAGGGACTAGCGGGGGCCGGCTACGAGCAGTACTTC
TRBJ1-3,TRBV10-3,TRBD1,CAISGAGTGGGNTIYF,TGTGCCATCAGTGGGGCCGGGACAGGGGGAGGAAACACCATATATTTT
TRBJ2-2,TRBV5-1,-,CASSLVGALGTGELFF,TGCGCCAGCAGCTTGGTTGGGGCGTTGGGGACCGGGGAGCTGTTTTTT
TRBJ2-1,TRBV25-1,-,CASRPQGDNEQFF,TGTGCCAGCAGACCGCAAGGGGATAATGAGCAGTTCTTC
TRBJ1-5,TRBV2,-,CASSEQGPHSNQPQHF,TGTGCCAGCAGTGAACAGGGCCCCCATAGCAATCAGCCCCAGCATTTT
TRBJ2-3,TRBV19,-,CASSIGAYTSTDTQYF,TGTGCCAGTAGTATAGGGGCATATACTAGCACAGATACGCAGTATTTT
TRBJ2-3,TRBV5-4,-,CASSLLRSTDTQYF,TGTGCCAGCAGCTTGCTGAGGTCGACAGATACGCAGTATTTT
TRBJ2-7,TRBV6-5,-,CASTRGASAYEQYF,TGTGCCAGCACCCGGGGGGCAAGCGCCTACGAGCAGTACTTC
TRBJ1-5,TRBV19,TRBD1,CASSISQGEGQPQHF,TGTGCCAGTAGTATTAGCCAGGGGGAAGGACAGCCCCAGCATTTT
TRBJ2-3,TRBV5-5,-,CASSSWTATDTQYF,TGTGCCAGCAGCTCCTGGACAGCCACAGATACGCAGTATTTT
TRBJ1-5,TRBV5-6,-,CASSKGHSGQPQHF,TGTGCCAGCAGCAAGGGACACAGCGGTCAGCCCCAGCATTTT
TRBJ2-5,TRBV10-3,-,CAISAGEETQYF,TGTGCCATCAGTGCCGGGGAAGAGACCCAGTACTTC